These 32 T cell receptor beta chains came from one sample sequenced in a study of T cell changes during pregnancy in multiple sclerosis (dated by TCRdb to between 2018 and 2021). The library was generated by the immunoSEQ multiplex PCR assay. Imported from immuneACCESS, the table was reduced by TCRdb to in-frame sequences with V and J called. These copies leave out some clones; in studies compared against another copy, an unresolved V gene accounts for under half, and the cause of the remainder is not known. The sample includes about 17,000 clones, with approximately 91% observed a single time. The top ten clonotypes cover roughly 12% of the sample. Sequencing was performed on CD8+ T cells from peripheral blood mononuclear cells, taken after pregnancy. The receptors were gathered from a female donor in good health, enrolled as a control in a pregnancy study.

This chain joins TRBV7-6 and TRBJ2-7; 10 bases agree with TRBD2. In germline, CDR1 is SGHVS, CDR2 FNYEAQ. The ends lost 4 bases at V and 2 bases at J; junction bases unmatched: 8. This CDR3 is built from 16 residues. The CDR3 protein is CASSSAETSGPYEQYF. The CDR3 nucleotides read TGTGCCAGCAGCTCAGCCGAGACTAGCGGGCCCTACGAGCAGTACTTC.

The CDR3 sequence: CSAPGGVTDTQYF. CDR3 sequence (DNA): TGCAGCGCTCCGGGAGGGGTGACAGATACGCAGTATTTT. V and J are TRBV29-1 and TRBJ2-3; TRBD2 matches 8 bases. The CDR3 length is 13 residues. V lost 7 bases and J lost 3; bases outside the gene matches: 6. Per the germline V gene, CDR1 is SQVTM and CDR2 is ANQGSEA.

The V call is TRBV10-2, the J call TRBJ2-4; no firm D call. CDR3 length: 14 residues. Germline CDR1 and CDR2: WSHSY and SAAADI. The germline V and J ends were trimmed by 7 bases and 7 bases, with 17 bases remaining between them. The CDR3 coding sequence is TGCGCCAGCACCAGACCAGACGACTGGAACATTCAGTACTTC. It specifies CASTRPDDWNIQYF.

This sequence joins TRBV14 and TRBJ1-4, with 10 bases lining up with TRBD1. After removal of 4 bases from V and 8 bases from J, the junction contained 4 bases not matched to a gene. The germline V gene has CDR1 SGHDN and CDR2 FVKESK. The CDR3 spans 14 residues. The CDR3 sequence is CASSRDRGFEKLFF. For the CDR3, the DNA is TGTGCCAGCAGCCGGGACAGGGGATTCGAAAAACTGTTTTTT.

The V and J genes are TRBV27 and TRBJ2-1, with D maybe TRBD2 (5 bases). CDR1 and CDR2 from the germline V gene are MNHEY and SMNVEV (reference sequence). V gave up 5 bases and J gave up 4 bases, with 6 bases separating them. CDR3 length: 12 residues. This chain's CDR3 is CASSPGYNEQFF. Here the CDR3 DNA reads TGTGCCAGCAGTCCGGGGTACAATGAGCAGTTCTTC.

The chain has TRBV19 and TRBJ1-4; TRBD1 is a possible D gene (5 bases). CDR1 and CDR2 (germline): LNHDA, SQIVND (reference sequence). The V gene lost 10 bases and the J gene lost 8 bases, with 20 bases spanning the gap. The length of the CDR3 is 14 residues. CDR3 sequence (DNA): TGTGCCACCGGACCTTGGGATAGGGGAGAAAAACTGTTTTTT. It yields the protein CATGPWDRGEKLFF.

The chain employs TRBV6-1 and TRBJ1-2; 7 bases line up with TRBD1. CDR1 MNHNS and CDR2 SASEGT come from the germline V gene. The CDR3 is 16 amino acids. V lost 3 bases, J lost 6 bases, and 13 bases stayed unmatched. The CDR3 sequence: CASSDIIPTGRNGYTF. DNA for the CDR3: TGTGCCAGCAGTGATATAATTCCGACAGGGAGGAATGGCTACACCTTC.

This clone has just one count. The chain joins TRBV19 to TRBJ2-2, with TRBD2 matching 7 bases. Germline V CDR1 and CDR2: LNHDA, SQIVND (reference sequence). The CDR3 is made up of 15 amino acids. The V gene end was trimmed by 7 bases and the J gene end by 2 bases; junction bases not matched to a gene: 7. The CDR3 sequence: CASNEGGDNTGELFF. The DNA for the CDR3 is TGTGCCAGTAACGAGGGAGGGGATAACACCGGGGAGCTGTTTTTT. The variable domain in full, with the rest retrieved from reference TRBV19 and TRBJ2-2, is DGGITQSPKYLFRKEGQNVTLSCEQNLNHDAMYWYRQDPGQGLRLIYYSQIVNDFQKGDIAEGYSVSREKKESFPLTVTSAQKNPTAFYLCASNEGGDNTGELFFGEGSRLTVL.

The chain employs TRBV21-1 and TRBJ2-5; no DNA check was done on the table's D call, TRBD2. TRBV21-1 is a documented pseudogene. The CDR3 consists of 12 residues. For the CDR3, the DNA is TGTGCCAGCCCGGGGAGACAAGAGACCCAGTACTTC. Amino acids: CASPGRQETQYF.

This rearrangement joins TRBV27 to TRBJ2-1; 8 positions match TRBD2. The CDR3 has 13 residues. Germline CDR1 reads MNHEY; CDR2 reads SMNVEV (reference sequence). V lost 2 bases and J lost 9; bases outside the gene matches: 3. The CDR3: CASSLRLAGEQFF. The CDR3 DNA reads as TGTGCCAGCAGTTTAAGGCTAGCGGGTGAGCAGTTCTTC.

The rearrangement joins TRBV19 to TRBJ2-1, with 11 bases aligning to TRBD1. CDR3 length equals 16 residues. V trimming: 2 bases; J trimming: 3 bases; junction bases outside the gene matches: 3. Per germline, CDR1 LNHDA and CDR2 SQIVND (reference sequence). CDR3 sequence: CASSIIGTGGYNEQFF. DNA for the CDR3: TGTGCCAGTAGTATAATCGGGACAGGGGGCTACAATGAGCAGTTCTTC.

The gene calls are TRBV2 and TRBJ2-1, with 7 bases fitting TRBD2. The junction had 2 bases not matched to a gene; V was cut back by 4 bases and J by 2 bases. The germline V gene encodes CDR1 SNHLY and CDR2 FYNNEI. CDR3 length: 14 amino acids. The CDR3 protein is CASSGGGTYNEQFF. CDR3 DNA: TGTGCCAGCAGTGGGGGGGGAACCTACAATGAGCAGTTCTTC.

The V gene is TRBV4-2, the J gene TRBJ2-5; maybe TRBD1 (6 bases). V was trimmed by 4 bases and J by 2 bases, leaving 11 bases between them. The CDR3 is 14 amino acids. Looked up from germline, CDR1 is LGHNA and CDR2 is YNFKEQ. This chain's CDR3 is CASSPRQAQETQYF. The CDR3 DNA follows: TGTGCCAGCAGCCCGCGACAGGCGCAAGAGACCCAGTACTTC.

This clone is medium-sized within its sample. The gene calls are TRBV6-1 and TRBJ1-2; 7 nucleotides align to TRBD1. V gave up 3 bases and J gave up 6 bases; unmatched junction bases: 7. CDR1 MNHNS and CDR2 SASEGT come from the germline V gene. This CDR3 has 14 amino acids. The CDR3 DNA reads as TGTGCCAGCAGTGACGACAGGGAATCGAATGGCTACACCTTC. It specifies CASSDDRESNGYTF.

The CDR3 sequence is CATSNQRGLVYGYTF. The CDR3 DNA reads as TGTGCCACCAGCAACCAGAGGGGGCTGGTCTATGGCTACACCTTC. V is TRBV15 and J is TRBJ1-2, with 7 nucleotides matching TRBD1. This CDR3 spans 15 amino acids. Trimming removed 4 bases from V and 4 bases from J; junction bases left unmatched: 9. Germline V CDR1 and CDR2: LNHNV, YYDKDF (reference sequence).

The chain uses TRBV5-4 and TRBJ2-7, with D possibly matching TRBD1 (5 bases). Germline CDR1 reads SGHNT; CDR2 reads YYREEE (reference sequence). The CDR3 consists of 14 residues. Trimming stripped 3 bases from V and 2 bases from J, with 12 bases between. CDR3 nucleotide sequence: TGTGCCAGCAGCTCCCAACAGGCGCCCTACGAGCAGTACTTC. It specifies CASSSQQAPYEQYF.

This clone appeared once. The gene calls are TRBV6-5 and TRBJ1-5; D is uncertain. The CDR3 loop spans 14 amino acids. Trimming shortened V by 6 bases and J by 5 bases, and 14 bases separated the two germline ends. Germline V CDR1 and CDR2: MNHEY, SVGAGI. This CDR3 is CASSLTPRDQPQHF. CDR3 DNA: TGTGCCAGCAGCCTAACACCGCGGGATCAGCCCCAGCATTTT.

The chain links TRBV7-6 to TRBJ2-7; tentatively, D is TRBD2 (5 bases). The V gene's germline CDR1 is SGHVS and CDR2 FNYEAQ. This CDR3 region has 13 residues. Trimming stripped 5 bases from V and 7 bases from J, with 15 bases between. Written as DNA, the CDR3 is TGTGCCAGCAGCCCGTTCGAGGGTTATGAGCAGTACTTC. This codes for CASSPFEGYEQYF.

This sequence joins TRBV27 and TRBJ2-4; the match to TRBD2 covers 7 bases. This CDR3 has 13 residues. The junction had 4 bases not matched to a gene; V was cut back by 4 bases and J by 7 bases. Germline CDR1 MNHEY, CDR2 SMNVEV (reference sequence). Here the CDR3 DNA reads TGTGCCAGCAGTTCTGGGACTACGAACATTCAGTACTTC. It is translated as CASSSGTTNIQYF.

The V call is TRBV7-9, the J call TRBJ1-2, with D perhaps TRBD1 (6 bases). This CDR3 contains 12 residues. V lost 8 bases to trimming and J lost 6 bases, with 13 bases between them. Germline V CDR1 and CDR2: SEHNR, FQNEAQ (reference sequence). CDR3 nucleotides: TGTGCCAGCCATACAGGGACCAATGGCTACACCTTC. It translates to CASHTGTNGYTF.

The CDR3 reads CASGGKGHSYEQYF. CDR3 in DNA: TGTGCCAGCGGGGGGAAGGGCCACTCCTACGAGCAGTACTTC. The chain is built from TRBV21-1 and TRBJ2-7; the table assigns TRBD2, which was not confirmed against the DNA. TRBV21-1 is a pseudogene locus. The CDR3 consists of 14 residues.

The chain links TRBV28 to TRBJ2-7, with 7 bases fitting TRBD2. The germline V gene has CDR1 MDHEN and CDR2 SYDVKM. The V gene end was trimmed by 5 bases and the J gene end by 7 bases; junction bases not matched to a gene: 11. The CDR3 consists of 14 residues. The CDR3 spells CASSLADSSGEQYF. Here the CDR3 DNA reads TGTGCCAGCAGTCTAGCGGACTCCTCTGGGGAGCAGTACTTC. The whole variable domain, filled in from reference TRBV28 and TRBJ2-7, reads DVKVTQSSRYLVKRTGEKVFLECVQDMDHENMFWYRQDPGLGLRLIYFSYDVKMKEKGDIPEGYSVSREKKERFSLILESASTNQTSMYLCASSLADSSGEQYFGPGTRLTVT.

The J gene is TRBJ2-3, the V gene TRBV27, with TRBD2 identical over 7 bases. This CDR3 comprises 13 residues. Germline V gene lookup returns CDR1 MNHEY and CDR2 SMNVEV (reference sequence). The V segment lost 7 bases and the J segment 2 bases; nucleotides outside the gene matches: 3. CDR3 bases: TGTGCCAGCATAGGGACTATCACAGATACGCAGTATTTT. It yields the protein CASIGTITDTQYF.

The gene calls are TRBV5-6 and TRBJ2-7; 9 bases align to TRBD1. The CDR3 has 13 residues. Per germline, CDR1 SGHDT and CDR2 YYEEEE. The V and J ends lost 4 bases and 5 bases, in that order; junction bases with no gene match: 4. The CDR3 loop is CASSVTGGDEQYF. CDR3 nucleotide sequence: TGTGCCAGCAGCGTCACAGGGGGCGACGAGCAGTACTTC.

To note about this clone: The junction and the germline gene differ at one end; a read error may be behind it. The chain combines TRBV10-3 with TRBJ2-1, with D possibly matching TRBD2 (5 bases). The germline V gene has CDR1 ENHRY and CDR2 SYGVKD. The CDR3 sequence is 12 residues long. CDR3 bases: TGCCGGTCGGGGAGCTCCTACAATGAGCAGTTCTTC. Protein product: CRSGSSYNEQFF.

This chain joins TRBV2 and TRBJ1-1; 7 bases align to TRBD1. The CDR3 contains 13 residues. The V and J ends lost 8 bases and 5 bases, in that order; junction bases with no gene match: 8. Looked up from germline, CDR1 is SNHLY and CDR2 is FYNNEI. CDR3 sequence reads: CASPYSGGTEAFF. In DNA, the CDR3 is TGTGCCAGCCCGTACTCAGGGGGGACTGAAGCTTTCTTT.

The J gene is TRBJ1-1, the V gene TRBV27, with TRBD1 as a possible D gene (5 bases). V was clipped by 4 bases and J by 6 bases, with 21 bases between them. CDR1 MNHEY and CDR2 SMNVEV come from the germline V gene (reference sequence). This CDR3 has 16 amino acids. Here the CDR3 reads CASSSLTAMGNSEAFF. The CDR3 DNA sequence: TGTGCCAGCAGTTCTCTGACAGCAATGGGAAATTCTGAAGCTTTCTTT.

The chain is built from TRBV27 and TRBJ1-5; D remains ambiguous. Germline CDR1 reads MNHEY; CDR2 reads SMNVEV (reference sequence). The CDR3 has 13 residues. V was cut by 6 bases and J by 0 bases, with 6 bases left in between. CDR3 protein: CASSRYSNQPQHF. In DNA form, the CDR3 reads TGTGCCAGCAGCAGATATAGCAATCAGCCCCAGCATTTT.

This clone came up once. V usage is TRBV7-9 and J usage is TRBJ2-1; 10 bases fit TRBD2. Germline V gene lookup returns CDR1 SEHNR and CDR2 FQNEAQ (reference sequence). The CDR3 is made up of 16 amino acids. Losses at the gene ends were 5 bases for V and 8 bases for J; bases not matched to a gene: 12. The CDR3 coding sequence is TGTGCCAGCAGCCCCAATCTAGCGGGAGAATTCTATGAGCAGTTCTTC. Protein product: CASSPNLAGEFYEQFF. The complete variable domain, with remaining parts taken from reference TRBV7-9 and TRBJ2-1, reads DTGVSQNPRHKITKRGQNVTFRCDPISEHNRLYWYRQTLGQGPEFLTYFQNEAQLEKSRLLSDRFSAERPKGSFSTLEIQRTEQGDSAMYLCASSPNLAGEFYEQFFGPGTRLTVL.

The gene calls are TRBV4-1 and TRBJ2-7, with D perhaps matching TRBD1 (6 bases). The CDR3 runs 13 residues. The ends were cut back, 5 bases at V and 2 bases at J, with 10 bases in the middle. Germline V gene lookup returns CDR1 MGHRA and CDR2 YSYEKL. The CDR3 reads CASSFDRTYEQYF. DNA of the CDR3: TGCGCCAGCAGCTTCGACAGGACCTACGAGCAGTACTTC.

The chain recombines TRBV7-9 with TRBJ1-3, with 8 bases that match TRBD1. Germline V gives CDR1 SEHNR, CDR2 FQNEAQ (reference sequence). The CDR3 sequence is 15 residues long. Trimming cost V 5 bases and J 4 bases; bases outside gene matches: 7. The CDR3 DNA reads as TGTGCCAGCAGCGTTTCCCGGACAGGGGGAAACACCATATATTTT. Its translation is CASSVSRTGGNTIYF.

This chain connects TRBV9 to TRBJ1-1, with no clear D. This CDR3 region has 12 residues. The germline gives CDR1 SGDLS, CDR2 YYNGEE. Trimming took off 6 bases at V and 1 base at J, with 7 bases between the two ends. The chain's CDR3 is CASKRGNTEAFF. In DNA, the CDR3 is TGTGCCAGCAAGCGCGGGAACACTGAAGCTTTCTTT.